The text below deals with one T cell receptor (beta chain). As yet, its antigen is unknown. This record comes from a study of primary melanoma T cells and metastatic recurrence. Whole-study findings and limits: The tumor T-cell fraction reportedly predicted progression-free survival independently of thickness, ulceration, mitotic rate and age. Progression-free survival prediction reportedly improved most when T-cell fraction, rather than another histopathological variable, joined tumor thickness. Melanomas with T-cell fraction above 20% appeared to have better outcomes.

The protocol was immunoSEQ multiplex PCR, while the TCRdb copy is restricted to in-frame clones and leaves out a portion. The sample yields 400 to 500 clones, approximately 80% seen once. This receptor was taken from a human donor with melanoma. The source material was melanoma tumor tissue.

In DNA, the CDR3 is TGTGCCAACGTCCCGGACAGGTTGGGAGAGACCCAGTACTTC. Its protein product is CANVPDRLGETQYF. J is TRBJ2-5 and V is TRBV19; the match to TRBD1 covers 7 bases. The ends lost 10 bases at V and 4 bases at J; junction bases unmatched: 12. CDR1 and CDR2 from the germline V gene are LNHDA and SQIVND (reference sequence). The CDR3 spans 14 residues.